This T cell receptor beta chain was captured in a study of T cell responses to AZD1222 COVID-19 vaccine. Study-wide results and caveats: Mapped onto spike, vaccine-associated CD4 TCRs spanned it and were dominant at 160-218 and 743-854.

Data came from immunoSEQ multiplex PCR; TCRdb stores just in-frame clones and leaves some out. This table holds 65,000 to 90,000 clones, approximately 87% found once. CDR1 is SQVTM, CDR2 ANQGSEA, per germline. The CDR3 is made up of 11 amino acids. Details on this clone: The target antigen is unknown.

This specimen consisted of peripheral blood, obtained on day 0 of AZD1222 vaccination. The TCR was taken from an adult in good health. The chain links TRBV29-1 to TRBJ2-7; D not resolved. CDR3: CPRTGSYEQYF. The CDR3 bases are TGCCCAAGGACGGGCTCCTACGAGCAGTACTTC.